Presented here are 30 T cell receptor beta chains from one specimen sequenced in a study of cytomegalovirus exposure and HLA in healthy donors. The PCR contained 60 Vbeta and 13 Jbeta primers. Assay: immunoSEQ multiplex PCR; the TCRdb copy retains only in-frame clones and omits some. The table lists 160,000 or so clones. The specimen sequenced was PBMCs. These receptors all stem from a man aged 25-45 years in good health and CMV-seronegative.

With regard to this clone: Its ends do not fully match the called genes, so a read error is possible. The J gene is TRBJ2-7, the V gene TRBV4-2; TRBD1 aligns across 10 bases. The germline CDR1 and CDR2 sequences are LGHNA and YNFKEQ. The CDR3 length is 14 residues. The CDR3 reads CVSSQTGGGYEQYF. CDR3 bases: TGTGTCAGCAGCCAGACAGGGGGCGGTTACGAGCAGTACTTC.

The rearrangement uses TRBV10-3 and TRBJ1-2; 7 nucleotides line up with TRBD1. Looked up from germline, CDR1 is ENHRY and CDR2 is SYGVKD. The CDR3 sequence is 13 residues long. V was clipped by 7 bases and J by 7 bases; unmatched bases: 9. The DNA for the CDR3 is TGTGCCATCACCCCGGGACAGAGAGGTGGCTACACCTTC. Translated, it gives CAITPGQRGGYTF.

The CDR3 bases are TGTGCCAGTAGTATAGTGGGACAGGCCTCTCAGCCCCAGCATTTT. Translating gives CASSIVGQASQPQHF. This chain links TRBV19 with TRBJ1-5, with 8 bases identical to TRBD1. CDR3 length: 15 residues. Germline-derived CDR1 and CDR2 are LNHDA and SQIVND (reference sequence). V lost 1 base, J lost 6 bases, and 5 bases stayed unmatched.

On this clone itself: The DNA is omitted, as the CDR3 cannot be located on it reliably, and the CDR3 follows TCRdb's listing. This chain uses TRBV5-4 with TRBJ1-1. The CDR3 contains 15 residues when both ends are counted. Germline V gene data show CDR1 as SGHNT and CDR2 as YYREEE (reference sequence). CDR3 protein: CASSLDIRFGVDEKF.

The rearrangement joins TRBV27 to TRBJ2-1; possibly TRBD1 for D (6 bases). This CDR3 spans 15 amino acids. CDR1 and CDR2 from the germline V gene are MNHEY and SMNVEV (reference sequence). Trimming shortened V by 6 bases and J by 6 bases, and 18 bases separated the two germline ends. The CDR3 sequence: CASSYGVTGPNEQFF. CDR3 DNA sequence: TGTGCCAGCAGCTACGGAGTGACAGGTCCCAATGAGCAGTTCTTC.

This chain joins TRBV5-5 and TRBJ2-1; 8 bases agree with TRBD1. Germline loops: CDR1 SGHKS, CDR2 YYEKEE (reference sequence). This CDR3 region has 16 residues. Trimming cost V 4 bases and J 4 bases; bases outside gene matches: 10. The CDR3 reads CASSGTAGQAYNEQFF. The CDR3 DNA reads TGTGCCAGCAGCGGGACCGCGGGACAGGCTTACAATGAGCAGTTCTTC.

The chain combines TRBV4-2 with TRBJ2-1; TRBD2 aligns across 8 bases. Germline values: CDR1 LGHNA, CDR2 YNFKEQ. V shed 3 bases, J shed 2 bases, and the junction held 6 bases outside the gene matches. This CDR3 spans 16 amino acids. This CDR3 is CASSHHSGTPYNEQFF. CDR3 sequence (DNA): TGTGCCAGCAGCCATCATAGCGGGACCCCCTACAATGAGCAGTTCTTC.

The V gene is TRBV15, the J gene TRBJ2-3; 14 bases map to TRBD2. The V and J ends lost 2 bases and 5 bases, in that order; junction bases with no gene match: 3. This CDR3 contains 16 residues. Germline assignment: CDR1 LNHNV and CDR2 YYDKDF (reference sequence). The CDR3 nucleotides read TGTGCCACCAGCAGAATGACTAGCGGGAGGGGAGATACGCAGTATTTT. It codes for CATSRMTSGRGDTQYF.

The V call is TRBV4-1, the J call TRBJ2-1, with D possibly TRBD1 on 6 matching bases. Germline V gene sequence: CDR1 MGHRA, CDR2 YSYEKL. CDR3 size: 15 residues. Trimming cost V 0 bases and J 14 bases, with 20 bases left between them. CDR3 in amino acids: CASSQEGGLATQEFF. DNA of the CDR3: TGCGCCAGCAGCCAAGAAGGGGGATTGGCCACACAAGAGTTCTTC.

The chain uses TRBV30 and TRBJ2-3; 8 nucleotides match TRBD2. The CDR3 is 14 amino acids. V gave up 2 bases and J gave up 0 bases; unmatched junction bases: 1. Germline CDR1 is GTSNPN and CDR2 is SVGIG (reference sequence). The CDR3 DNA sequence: TGTGCCTGGAGTCTAGCGGGTAGCACAGATACGCAGTATTTT. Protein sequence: CAWSLAGSTDTQYF.

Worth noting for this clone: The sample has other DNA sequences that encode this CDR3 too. CDR3 nucleotides: TGTGCCAGCAGCTCACAGGGTGACACTGAAGCTTTCTTT. Residues: CASSSQGDTEAFF. The chain recombines TRBV7-3 with TRBJ1-1, with a weak D call TRBD1 (6 bases). The CDR3 is made up of 13 amino acids. Per germline, CDR1 SGHTA and CDR2 FQGTGA. V was pared by 4 bases and J by 3 bases, with 9 bases between.

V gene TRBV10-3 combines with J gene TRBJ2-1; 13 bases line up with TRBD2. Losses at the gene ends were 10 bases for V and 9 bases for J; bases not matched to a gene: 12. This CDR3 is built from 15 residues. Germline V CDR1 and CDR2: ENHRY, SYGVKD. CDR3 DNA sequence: TGTGCCAGCTCCTCCTCCGGGACTAGCGGGATTGAGCAGTTCTTC. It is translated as CASSSSGTSGIEQFF.

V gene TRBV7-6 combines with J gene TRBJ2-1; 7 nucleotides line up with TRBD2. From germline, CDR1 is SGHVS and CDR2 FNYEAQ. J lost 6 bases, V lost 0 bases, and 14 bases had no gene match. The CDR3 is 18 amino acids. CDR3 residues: CASSLAGGRHVTSNEQFF. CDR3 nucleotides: TGTGCCAGCAGCTTAGCGGGGGGGAGACATGTTACATCCAATGAGCAGTTCTTC.

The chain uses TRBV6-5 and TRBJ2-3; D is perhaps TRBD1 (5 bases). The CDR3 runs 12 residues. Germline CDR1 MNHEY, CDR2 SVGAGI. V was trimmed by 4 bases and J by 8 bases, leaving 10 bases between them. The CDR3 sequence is CASSFGGATQYF. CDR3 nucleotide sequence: TGTGCCAGCAGTTTTGGTGGGGCTACGCAGTATTTT.

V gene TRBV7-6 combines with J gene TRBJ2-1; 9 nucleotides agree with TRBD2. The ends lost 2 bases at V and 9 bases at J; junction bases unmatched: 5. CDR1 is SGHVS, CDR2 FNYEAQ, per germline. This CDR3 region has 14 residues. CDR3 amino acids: CASSLPPSGTEQFF. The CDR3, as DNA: TGTGCCAGCAGCTTACCCCCTAGCGGGACTGAGCAGTTCTTC.

The DNA of the CDR3 is TGCGCCAGCAGCTTGACGGTGGGGGGCGAGCAGTACTTC. Its protein is CASSLTVGGEQYF. The chain uses TRBV5-1 and TRBJ2-7, with D maybe TRBD2 (6 bases). The V gene's germline CDR1 is SGHRS and CDR2 YFSETQ. The V gene lost 1 base and the J gene lost 6 bases, with 11 bases spanning the gap. The CDR3 is 13 amino acids.

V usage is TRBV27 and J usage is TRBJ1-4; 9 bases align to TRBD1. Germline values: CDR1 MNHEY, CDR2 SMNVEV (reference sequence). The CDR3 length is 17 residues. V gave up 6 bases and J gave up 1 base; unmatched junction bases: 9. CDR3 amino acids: CASRRGQGRGTNEKLFF. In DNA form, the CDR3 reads TGTGCCAGCAGACGTGGACAGGGGAGGGGAACTAATGAAAAACTGTTTTTT. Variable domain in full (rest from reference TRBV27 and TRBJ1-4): EAQVTQNPRYLITVTGKKLTVTCSQNMNHEYMSWYRQDPGLGLRQIYYSMNVEVTDKGDVPEGYKVSRKEKRNFPLILESPSPNQTSLYFCASRRGQGRGTNEKLFFGSGTQLSVL.

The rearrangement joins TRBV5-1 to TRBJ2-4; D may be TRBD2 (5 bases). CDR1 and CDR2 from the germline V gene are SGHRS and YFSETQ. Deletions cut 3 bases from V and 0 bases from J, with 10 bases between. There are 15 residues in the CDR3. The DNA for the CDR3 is TGCGCCAGCAGCTCAAACGGGGTAGCCAAAAACATTCAGTACTTC. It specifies CASSSNGVAKNIQYF.

CDR3 region: CASKGVGYEQYF. In nucleotides, the CDR3 is TGTGCCAGCAAAGGAGTTGGCTACGAGCAGTACTTC. The chain links TRBV6-5 to TRBJ2-7; D is uncertain. CDR3 length equals 12 residues. From germline, CDR1 is MNHEY and CDR2 SVGAGI. Trimming took off 7 bases at V and 3 bases at J, with 10 bases between the two ends.

The CDR3 region is CASSFSQPAGAGNEQFF. CDR3 in DNA: TGTGCCAGCAGCTTTTCCCAGCCCGCGGGAGCTGGCAATGAGCAGTTCTTC. The genes are TRBV7-2 and TRBJ2-1; TRBD2 agrees at 7 bases. Germline V gives CDR1 SGHTA, CDR2 FQGNSA. Losses at the gene ends were 3 bases for V and 6 bases for J; bases not matched to a gene: 14. The CDR3 runs 17 residues.

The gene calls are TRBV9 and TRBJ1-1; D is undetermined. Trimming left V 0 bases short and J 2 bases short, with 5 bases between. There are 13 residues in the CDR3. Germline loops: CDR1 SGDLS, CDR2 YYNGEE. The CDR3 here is CASSVGSNTEAFF. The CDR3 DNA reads TGTGCCAGCAGCGTAGGGAGCAACACTGAAGCTTTCTTT.

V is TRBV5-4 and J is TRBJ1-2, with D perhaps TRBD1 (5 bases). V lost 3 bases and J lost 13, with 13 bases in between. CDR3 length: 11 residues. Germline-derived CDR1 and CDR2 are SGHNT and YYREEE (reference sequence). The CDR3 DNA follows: TGTGCCAGCAGCTCGTCCAGGGAGGTCACCTTC. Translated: CASSSSREVTF.

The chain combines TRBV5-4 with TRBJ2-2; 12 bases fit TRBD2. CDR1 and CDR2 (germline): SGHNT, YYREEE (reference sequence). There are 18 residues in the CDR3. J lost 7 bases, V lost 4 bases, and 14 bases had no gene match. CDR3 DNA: TGTGCCAGCAGCCCTACTACGAGACTAGCGGGAGAGATCGGGGAGCTGTTTTTT. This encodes CASSPTTRLAGEIGELFF.

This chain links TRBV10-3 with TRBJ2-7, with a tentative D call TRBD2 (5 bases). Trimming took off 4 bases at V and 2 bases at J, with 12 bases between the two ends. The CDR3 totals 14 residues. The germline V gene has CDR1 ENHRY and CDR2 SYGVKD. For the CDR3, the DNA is TGTGCCATCAGTGTTGGACTTGACGCCTACGAGCAGTACTTC. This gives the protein CAISVGLDAYEQYF.

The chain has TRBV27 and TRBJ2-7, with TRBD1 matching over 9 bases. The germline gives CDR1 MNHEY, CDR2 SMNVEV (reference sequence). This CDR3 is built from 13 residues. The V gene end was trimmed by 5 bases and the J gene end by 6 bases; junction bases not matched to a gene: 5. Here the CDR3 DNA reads TGTGCCAGCAGTCCCACAGGGGGCTCCGAGCAGTACTTC. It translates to CASSPTGGSEQYF.

CDR3 loop: CASSDGQGNTEAFF. The CDR3 bases are TGTGCCAGCAGTGACGGGCAGGGAAACACTGAAGCTTTCTTT. The chain links TRBV2 to TRBJ1-1; TRBD1 is a possible D gene (5 bases). The CDR3 length is 14 residues. The V end was cut by 3 bases, the J end by 2 bases, with 10 bases between. Germline V gene sequence: CDR1 SNHLY, CDR2 FYNNEI.

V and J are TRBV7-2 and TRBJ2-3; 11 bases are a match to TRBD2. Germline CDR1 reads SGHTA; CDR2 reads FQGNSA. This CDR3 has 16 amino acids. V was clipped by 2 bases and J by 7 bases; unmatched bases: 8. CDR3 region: CASSLPLAGGSNTQYF. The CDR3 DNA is TGTGCCAGCAGCTTACCCCTAGCGGGAGGCTCAAATACGCAGTATTTT.

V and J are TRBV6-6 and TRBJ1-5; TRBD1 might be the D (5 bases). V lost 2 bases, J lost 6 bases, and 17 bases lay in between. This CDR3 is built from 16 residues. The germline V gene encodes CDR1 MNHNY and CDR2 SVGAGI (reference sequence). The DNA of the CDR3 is TGTGCCAGCAGTTACCCGCAGGGCAGTGGATCTCAGCCCCAGCATTTT. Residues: CASSYPQGSGSQPQHF.

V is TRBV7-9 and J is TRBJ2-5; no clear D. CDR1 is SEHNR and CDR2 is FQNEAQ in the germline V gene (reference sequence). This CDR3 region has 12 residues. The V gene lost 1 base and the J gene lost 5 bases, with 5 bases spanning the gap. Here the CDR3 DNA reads TGTGCCAGCAGCTTAGTCAGTGAGACCCAGTACTTC. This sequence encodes CASSLVSETQYF. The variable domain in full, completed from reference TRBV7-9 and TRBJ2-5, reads DTGVSQNPRHKITKRGQNVTFRCDPISEHNRLYWYRQTLGQGPEFLTYFQNEAQLEKSRLLSDRFSAERPKGSFSTLEIQRTEQGDSAMYLCASSLVSETQYFGPGTRLLVL.

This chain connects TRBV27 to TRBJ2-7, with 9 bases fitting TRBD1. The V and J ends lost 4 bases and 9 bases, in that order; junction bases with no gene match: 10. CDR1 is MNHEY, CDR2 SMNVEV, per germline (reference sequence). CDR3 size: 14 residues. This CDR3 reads CASSSSGTGYRQYF. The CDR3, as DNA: TGTGCCAGCAGTTCCTCCGGGACAGGGTACCGGCAGTACTTC.